The next 3 T cell receptor beta chains were all read from a single sample in a study of naive and memory T cell subsets. RNA was extracted from under 3 ml of whole blood of healthy adults. Reverse transcription of blood and skin TCR RNA was primed at alpha and beta constant regions. TCRdb re-called the 5' RACE reads with MiXCR, one entry per CDR3 protein. Of about 21,000 distinct CDR3 sequences in the sample, about 4.4% are singletons; the top ten hold 7.8%. These receptors were obtained from a male donor in good health.

This clonotype was seen ten or more times. The chain uses TRBV12-3 or TRBV12-4 and TRBJ1-4; the D gene is possibly TRBD1 (6 bases). V dropped 4 bases and J dropped 5 bases, with 14 bases sitting between them. The CDR3 sequence is 15 residues long. The CDR3 spells CASSWGGHGNEKLFF. The CDR3 nucleotides read TGTGCCAGCAGTTGGGGGGGACACGGGAATGAAAAACTGTTTTTT.

This clonotype was counted at least ten times. As DNA, the CDR3 is TGTGCCAGCAGCCGAGACCGCCCCTACGAGCAGTACTTC. Its translation is CASSRDRPYEQYF. The chain couples TRBV7-9 to TRBJ2-7; D is uncertain. Germline V gives CDR1 SEHNR, CDR2 FQNEAQ (reference sequence). CDR3 length: 13 amino acids. V was clipped by 5 bases and J by 2 bases, with 10 bases between them.

J is TRBJ2-2 and V is TRBV28; TRBD1 aligns across 7 bases. V was pared by 6 bases and J by 1 base, with 5 bases of the junction left unmatched. The CDR3 is 15 amino acids. Germline lookup yields CDR1 MDHEN and CDR2 SYDVKM. Here the CDR3 DNA reads TGTGCCAGCAGAAGCCGGACAGGGAACACCGGGGAGCTGTTTTTT. Its translation: CASRSRTGNTGELFF.